Listed below are T cell receptor beta chains from one sample, sequenced in a study of blood T cell repertoires in COVID-19. TCRdb keeps only in-frame clones here, not all; method: immunoSEQ multiplex PCR. The repertoire consists of approximately 150,000 clones, with roughly 90% occurring once and the leading ten covering about 1.5%. Sequencing was done on a sample of peripheral blood. The origin of the receptors is a human donor in a cohort sampled during active COVID-19. CDR3s include the opening cysteine and the closing phenylalanine or tryptophan. D genes are given only for firm matches. Size tells how often a clone was seen (once, few, many) or the class of an expanded clone, and some rows leave it out.

TRBV6-6,-,TRBJ2-1,TRBD1,13,CATTGTAYNEQFF,TGTGCCACCACCGGGACAGCCTACAATGAGCAGTTCTTC
TRBV11-2,-,TRBJ1-1,-,13,CASSRQLNTEAFF,TGTGCCAGCAGCAGACAGCTGAACACTGAAGCTTTCTTT
TRBV19,-,TRBJ1-2,TRBD1,13,CASRQGAQYGYTF,TGTGCCAGTAGACAGGGGGCTCAGTATGGCTACACCTTC
TRBV5-1,-,TRBJ2-3,-,19,CASSLAGGGRLLNTDTQYF,TGCGCCAGCAGCTTGGCTGGTGGGGGGAGACTGCTTAACACAGATACGCAGTATTTT
TRBV11-3,-,TRBJ2-2,TRBD1,15,CASSGRTGNTGELFF,TGTGCCAGCAGCGGACGGACAGGGAACACCGGGGAGCTGTTTTTT
TRBV27,-,TRBJ1-3,-,14,CASSFSGSGNTIYF,TGTGCCAGCAGTTTCTCGGGGTCTGGAAACACCATATATTTT
TRBV4-3,-,TRBJ2-2,TRBD1,17,CASSQGGGRGRTGELFF,TGCGCCAGCAGCCAAGGAGGGGGCAGGGGAAGAACCGGGGAGCTGTTTTTT
TRBV10-3,-,TRBJ1-1,TRBD1,15,CAISGDRAGNTEAFF,TGTGCCATCAGTGGCGACAGGGCTGGGAACACTGAAGCTTTCTTT
TRBV11-2,-,TRBJ2-7,TRBD2,14,CASSRLAGVGEQYF,TGTGCCAGCAGCCGTCTAGCGGGGGTGGGGGAGCAGTACTTC
TRBV5-5,-,TRBJ1-1,-,11,CASSFSTEAFF,TGTGCCAGCAGCTTCAGCACTGAAGCTTTCTTT
TRBV7-9,-,TRBJ1-2,-,12,CASQGSNYGYTF,TGTGCCAGCCAGGGGTCGAACTATGGCTACACCTTC
TRBV13,once,TRBJ1-1,TRBD1,15,CASSSYRGMNTEAFF,TGTGCCAGCAGCTCTTACAGGGGCATGAACACTGAAGCTTTCTTT
TRBV5-1,-,TRBJ2-6,-,19,CASSLEVWTVYSGANVLTF,TGCGCCAGCAGCTTGGAGGTCTGGACAGTCTACTCTGGGGCCAACGTCCTGACTTTC
TRBV25-1,-,TRBJ2-6,TRBD1,17,CASRGIGTVSGANVLTF,TGTGCCAGCAGAGGGATTGGGACAGTCTCTGGGGCCAACGTCCTGACTTTC